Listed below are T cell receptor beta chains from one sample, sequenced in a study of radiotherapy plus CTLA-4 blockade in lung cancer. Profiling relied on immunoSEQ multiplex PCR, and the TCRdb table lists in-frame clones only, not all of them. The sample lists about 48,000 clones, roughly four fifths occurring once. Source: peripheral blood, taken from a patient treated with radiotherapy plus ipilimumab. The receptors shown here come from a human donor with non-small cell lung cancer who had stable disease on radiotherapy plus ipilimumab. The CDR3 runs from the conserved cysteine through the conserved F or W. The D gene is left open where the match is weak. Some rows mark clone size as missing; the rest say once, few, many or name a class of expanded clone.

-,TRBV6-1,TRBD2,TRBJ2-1,TGTGCCAGCAGTGCGGTGCGGGAGGTAGACAATGAGCAGTTCTTC,CASSAVREVDNEQFF
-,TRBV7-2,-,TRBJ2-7,TGTGCCAGCAGCTTAGCAACAGTCTCCTACGAGCAGTACTTC,CASSLATVSYEQYF
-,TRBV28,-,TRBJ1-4,TGTGCCAGCAGTGCAGGGAAAATGGGAACTAATGAAAAACTGTTTTTT,CASSAGKMGTNEKLFF
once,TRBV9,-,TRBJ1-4,TGTGCCAGCAGCGTAGCCCCTTCGAATGAAAAACTGTTTTTT,CASSVAPSNEKLFF
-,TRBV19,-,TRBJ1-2,TGTGCCAGTAACCCCCGGATAGGAGTTTATGGCTACACCTTC,CASNPRIGVYGYTF
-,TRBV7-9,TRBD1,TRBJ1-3,TGTGCCAGCAGATCCCGGACAGGGTGGATTGACACCATATATTTT,CASRSRTGWIDTIYF
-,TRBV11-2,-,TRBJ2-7,TGTGCCAGCAGCGTCGACAGTCTCTACGAGCAGTACTTC,CASSVDSLYEQYF
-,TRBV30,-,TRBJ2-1,TGTGCCTGGAGTGTACCGAGAAATGAGCAGTTCTTC,CAWSVPRNEQFF
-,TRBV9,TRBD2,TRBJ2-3,TGTGCCAGCAGCGTAACCCCCCTAGCGGGCCACACAGATACGCAGTATTTT,CASSVTPLAGHTDTQYF
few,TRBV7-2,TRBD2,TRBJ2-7,TGTGCCAGCAGCTTAGTAGCGGGAGTACGCGTCTACGAGCAGTACTTC,CASSLVAGVRVYEQYF
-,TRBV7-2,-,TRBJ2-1,TGTGCCAGCAGCCCCGACGGCCCCGTTAGGGGTGAGCAGTTCTTC,CASSPDGPVRGEQFF
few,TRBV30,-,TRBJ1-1,TGTGCCTGGAGTGTCCCCAGGGGAAGAGGGACTGAAGCTTTCTTT,CAWSVPRGRGTEAFF
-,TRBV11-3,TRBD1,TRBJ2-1,TGTGCCAGCAGCCTAGACAGGGCCCGCTACAATGAGCAGTTCTTC,CASSLDRARYNEQFF
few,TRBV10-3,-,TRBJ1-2,TGTGCCATCAGTGAGCCTGGAAGGGGAGGGCATGGCTACACCTTC,CAISEPGRGGHGYTF
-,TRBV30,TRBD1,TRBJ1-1,TGTGCCTGGACTAGGACAGGCGAAGCCTTCTTT,CAWTRTGEAFF
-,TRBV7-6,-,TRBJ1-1,TGTGCCAGCAGCTTAGGGGCAGGCGTGAACACTGAAGCTTTCTTT,CASSLGAGVNTEAFF
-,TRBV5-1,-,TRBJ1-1,TGCGCCAGCAGCTCCCTGGGCAGGGGTGATACTGAAGCTTTCTTT,CASSSLGRGDTEAFF
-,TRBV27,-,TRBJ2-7,TGTGCCAGCAGTTACGGGGGTATGTACGAGCAGTACTTC,CASSYGGMYEQYF
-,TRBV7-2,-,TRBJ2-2,TGTGCCAGCAGCTTAGTTTCGGGGACCGGGGAGCTGTTTTTT,CASSLVSGTGELFF
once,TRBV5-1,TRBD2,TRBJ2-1,TGCGCCAGCAGCGCCCCCCTAGCGGGAGGCCAGCATGAGCAGTTCTTC,CASSAPLAGGQHEQFF
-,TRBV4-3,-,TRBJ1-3,TGCGCCAGCAGCCAAGATCCCCCTGGGACACACTCTGGAAACACCATATATTTT,CASSQDPPGTHSGNTIYF
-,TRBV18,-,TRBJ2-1,TGTGCCAGCTCACTCTCCGGGACTGGAACCCTTGAGCAGTTCTTC,CASSLSGTGTLEQFF
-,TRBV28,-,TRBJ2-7,TGTGCCAGCAGTTCCGCAGGAACCTACGAGCAGTACTTC,CASSSAGTYEQYF
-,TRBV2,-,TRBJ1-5,TGTGCCAGCAGTGAAGGCGGTCAAAATCAGCCCCAGCATTTT,CASSEGGQNQPQHF
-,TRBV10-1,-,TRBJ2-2,TGCGCCAGCAGTGATTCATCGACGGGCTGCGAGGGCACCGGGGAGCTGTTTTTT,CASSDSSTGCEGTGELFF
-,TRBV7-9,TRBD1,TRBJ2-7,TGTGCCAGCAGCCCTGAAGCGGACAGGCCCTACGAGCAGTACTTC,CASSPEADRPYEQYF
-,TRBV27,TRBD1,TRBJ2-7,TGTGCCAGCACCCGGGACAGCTCCTACGAGCAGTACTTC,CASTRDSSYEQYF
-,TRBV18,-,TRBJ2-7,TGTGCCAGCTCACCAGAGATGGCGGGGTCCTACGAGCAGTACTTC,CASSPEMAGSYEQYF